Shown below are 27 T cell receptor beta chains from a single sample sequenced in a study of T cell responses to AZD1222 COVID-19 vaccine. Data came from immunoSEQ multiplex PCR; TCRdb stores just in-frame clones and leaves some out. The data show more than 95,000 clones, around nine tenths seen once. Sequencing was performed on peripheral blood, taken 28 days after the second AZD1222 dose. These TCRs come from an adult who received the AZD1222 COVID-19 vaccine.

The chain employs TRBV5-1 and TRBJ1-1, with a weak D call TRBD1 (5 bases). V lost 5 bases, J lost 1 base, and 15 bases lay in between. The length of the CDR3 is 15 residues. The germline V gene has CDR1 SGHRS and CDR2 YFSETQ. As DNA, the CDR3 is TGCGCCAGCAGGGGGACGGTTGGGGCGAACACTGAAGCTTTCTTT. Its translation is CASRGTVGANTEAFF.

The chain carries TRBV4-3 and TRBJ1-4; maybe TRBD1 (5 bases). Between the trimmed V and J ends, which lost 0 bases and 0 bases, there was a span of 14 bases. The CDR3 is 18 amino acids. The germline V gene has CDR1 LGHNA and CDR2 YSLEER. Here the CDR3 DNA reads TGCGCCAGCAGCCAAGATACCCCAGGGCGAGCAACTAATGAAAAACTGTTTTTT. This gives the protein CASSQDTPGRATNEKLFF.

This clone was found a few times. This chain links TRBV28 with TRBJ2-7; D is unclear. CDR1 MDHEN and CDR2 SYDVKM come from the germline V gene. The CDR3 contains 14 residues. V was trimmed by 3 bases and J by 4 bases, leaving 13 bases between them. This CDR3 reads CASSLSVPPYEQYF. The CDR3 nucleotides are TGTGCCAGCAGTTTGTCAGTACCCCCTTACGAGCAGTACTTC.

This sequence joins TRBV27 and TRBJ2-7; 11 nucleotides align to TRBD1. The V gene end was trimmed by 2 bases and the J gene end by 4 bases; junction bases not matched to a gene: 7. The CDR3 totals 16 residues. Germline CDR1 and CDR2: MNHEY and SMNVEV (reference sequence). The DNA of the CDR3 is TGTGCCAGCAGTTTAAACCGGGACAGGGGGGCATACGAGCAGTACTTC. This sequence encodes CASSLNRDRGAYEQYF.

The rearrangement links TRBV7-2 to TRBJ1-2; D might be TRBD1 (5 bases). V was shortened by 4 bases and J by 7 bases, with 19 bases between the two germline ends. This CDR3 is built from 15 residues. Germline CDR1 SGHTA, CDR2 FQGNSA. As DNA, the CDR3 is TGTGCCAGCAGCTCGGGGACCCAAGCCCGCGGTGGCTACACCTTC. It encodes CASSSGTQARGGYTF.

The chain joins TRBV28 to TRBJ1-2, with no clear D. The germline CDR1 and CDR2 sequences are MDHEN and SYDVKM. Trimming removed 8 bases at V and 0 bases at J, with 13 bases between. CDR3 length: 14 residues. CDR3 sequence reads: CASGQTGANYGYTF. The CDR3 nucleotides are TGTGCCAGCGGCCAGACCGGAGCTAACTATGGCTACACCTTC.

This rearrangement joins TRBV30 to TRBJ1-5; 10 nucleotides line up with TRBD1. The CDR3 loop spans 13 amino acids. Trimming cost V 5 bases and J 9 bases; bases outside gene matches: 7. The germline gives CDR1 GTSNPN, CDR2 SVGIG (reference sequence). CDR3 sequence reads: CAWARQGAMPQHF. As DNA, the CDR3 is TGTGCCTGGGCCAGACAGGGGGCGATGCCCCAGCATTTT.

The CDR3 reads CASSLREGGGSFYGYTF. The CDR3 region has the DNA TGTGCCAGCAGTTTACGAGAAGGGGGGGGATCTTTCTATGGCTACACCTTC. This rearrangement joins TRBV27 to TRBJ1-2; the D gene is possibly TRBD1 (6 bases). This CDR3 is built from 17 residues. CDR1 MNHEY and CDR2 SMNVEV come from the germline V gene (reference sequence). V was cut by 2 bases and J by 4 bases, with 20 bases left in between.

The genes are TRBV9 and TRBJ2-7, with 8 bases fitting TRBD2. With 4 bases clipped from V and 6 bases from J, the junction kept 18 bases outside the gene matches. Germline lookup yields CDR1 SGDLS and CDR2 YYNGEE. The CDR3 sequence is 17 residues long. This chain's CDR3 is CASSPGGIETKAFEQYF. The CDR3 coding sequence is TGTGCCAGCAGCCCGGGGGGGATTGAGACAAAAGCGTTCGAGCAGTACTTC.

The CDR3 region is CASSDGLINHRAGAYGYTF. CDR3 DNA sequence: TGTGCCAGCAGTGATGGGCTCATCAATCACAGGGCCGGGGCCTATGGCTACACCTTC. V and J are TRBV2 and TRBJ1-2, with D perhaps matching TRBD1 (6 bases). This CDR3 is 19 amino acids long. Per the germline V gene, CDR1 is SNHLY and CDR2 is FYNNEI. The ends were cut back, 3 bases at V and 4 bases at J, with 27 bases in the middle.

This clone appeared once. The J gene is TRBJ2-1, the V gene TRBV19; tentative D call: TRBD1 (8 bases). This CDR3 has 16 amino acids. V dropped 5 bases and J dropped 3 bases, with 17 bases sitting between them. The germline V gene encodes CDR1 LNHDA and CDR2 SQIVND (reference sequence). CDR3 nucleotide sequence: TGTGCCAGTAGTCCGGGGGGTGGACAGGGCTACAATGAGCAGTTCTTC. This sequence encodes CASSPGGGQGYNEQFF.

The chain joins TRBV12-5 to TRBJ2-2, with D possibly being TRBD1 (6 bases). Deletions cut 1 base from V and 2 bases from J, with 14 bases between. CDR3 length equals 17 residues. From germline, CDR1 is LGHNT and CDR2 FRNRAP. The CDR3 spells CASGLAPDRPNTGELFF. In DNA, the CDR3 is TGTGCTAGTGGTTTGGCGCCCGACAGGCCTAACACCGGGGAGCTGTTTTTT.

The chain employs TRBV7-3 and TRBJ2-3, with D perhaps given as TRBD1 or TRBD2 (6 bases each). Deletions cut 0 bases from V and 3 bases from J, with 16 bases between. Per germline, CDR1 SGHTA and CDR2 FQGTGA. The CDR3 loop spans 17 amino acids. CDR3 DNA: TGTGCCAGCAGCTTAACGAGGGAAGGGGGGACTACAGATACGCAGTATTTT. The encoded protein is CASSLTREGGTTDTQYF.

The chain is built from TRBV7-2 and TRBJ2-3; possibly TRBD2 for D (6 bases). The germline V gene encodes CDR1 SGHTA and CDR2 FQGNSA. This CDR3 has 15 amino acids. V gave up 3 bases and J gave up 1 base, with 11 bases separating them. CDR3 DNA: TGTGCCAGCAGCTTTCTAGCGTCCCGCACAGATACGCAGTATTTT. This encodes CASSFLASRTDTQYF.

A few counts support this clone. This sequence joins TRBV29-1 and TRBJ1-5; 11 bases line up with TRBD1. CDR3 length equals 14 residues. Germline V CDR1 and CDR2: SQVTM, ANQGSEA. With V trimmed by 7 bases and J by 5 bases, 7 bases remained unmatched. The CDR3 loop is CSAKGGQGDQPQHF. CDR3 DNA: TGCAGCGCCAAGGGGGGACAGGGGGATCAGCCCCAGCATTTT.

J is TRBJ1-2 and V is TRBV27, with D perhaps matching TRBD1 (6 bases). The V end lost 3 bases, the J end lost 6 bases, and 11 bases lay between the germline ends. The germline gives CDR1 MNHEY, CDR2 SMNVEV (reference sequence). The CDR3 length is 13 residues. The CDR3 DNA is TGTGCCAGCAGTTTTACAGGGAGGGATGGCTACACCTTC. Its translation: CASSFTGRDGYTF.

The rearrangement joins TRBV6-5 to TRBJ1-2; TRBD1 matches 7 bases. This CDR3 region has 14 residues. Germline CDR1 reads MNHEY; CDR2 reads SVGAGI. The J segment lost 8 bases and the V segment lost 7 bases, leaving 13 bases of the junction unmatched. CDR3 loop: CASIGQDRLSGYTF. CDR3 nucleotides: TGTGCCAGCATCGGACAGGACAGACTATCGGGCTACACCTTC.

The rearrangement joins TRBV27 to TRBJ2-7; 7 bases map to TRBD1. In germline, CDR1 is MNHEY, CDR2 SMNVEV (reference sequence). The CDR3 is 13 amino acids. V was clipped by 5 bases and J by 3 bases; unmatched bases: 4. CDR3 nucleotides: TGTGCCAGCAGTCGTCAGGGGGTCTACGAGCAGTACTTC. Residues: CASSRQGVYEQYF.

The chain carries TRBV30 and TRBJ1-3; maybe TRBD1 (6 bases). With 2 bases removed from V and 0 bases from J, the gap between germline ends came to 14 bases. The CDR3 sequence is 16 residues long. CDR1 is GTSNPN, CDR2 SVGIG, per germline (reference sequence). In DNA form, the CDR3 reads TGTGCCTGGAGTAGGGTAGGGGGAGTCTCTGGAAACACCATATATTTT. Residues: CAWSRVGGVSGNTIYF.

The chain recombines TRBV6-2 or TRBV6-3 with TRBJ1-5; D not resolved. Trimming took off 3 bases at V and 7 bases at J, with 19 bases between the two ends. The CDR3 contains 16 residues. Germline CDR1 MNHEY, CDR2 SVGEGT. The CDR3 here is CASSYTRTFPGQPQHF. The CDR3 nucleotides read TGTGCCAGCAGTTATACAAGAACATTCCCGGGGCAGCCCCAGCATTTT.

The V and J genes are TRBV27 and TRBJ2-2, with 13 bases lining up with TRBD2. Losses at the gene ends were 0 bases for V and 6 bases for J; bases not matched to a gene: 7. Looked up from germline, CDR1 is MNHEY and CDR2 is SMNVEV (reference sequence). This CDR3 is built from 18 residues. The CDR3 loop reads CASSLSGQLAGGPGELFF. The CDR3 DNA reads as TGTGCCAGCAGTTTATCAGGGCAACTAGCGGGGGGGCCCGGGGAGCTGTTTTTT.

V usage is TRBV29-1 and J usage is TRBJ1-2, with 8 bases lining up with TRBD1. This CDR3 region has 13 residues. In germline, CDR1 is SQVTM, CDR2 ANQGSEA. V was clipped by 7 bases and J by 8 bases; unmatched bases: 12. CDR3 protein: CSGGQGDRDGYTF. CDR3 DNA sequence: TGCAGCGGCGGACAGGGAGATCGGGACGGCTACACCTTC.

The rearrangement joins TRBV4-3 to TRBJ2-1, with D perhaps assigned TRBD1 or TRBD2 (5 bases each). This CDR3 is 15 amino acids long. Germline V gene lookup returns CDR1 LGHNA and CDR2 YSLEER. The V end was cut by 0 bases, the J end by 7 bases, with 13 bases between. CDR3 sequence reads: CASSQDPGPWNEQFF. The CDR3 DNA reads TGCGCCAGCAGCCAAGATCCGGGGCCATGGAATGAGCAGTTCTTC.

This clone was detected only once. The chain combines TRBV29-1 with TRBJ2-2, with a tentative D call TRBD1 (5 bases). Germline values: CDR1 SQVTM, CDR2 ANQGSEA. This CDR3 has 14 residues. Trimming stripped 7 bases from V and 6 bases from J, with 18 bases between. The CDR3 loop is CSAGNRQLAGELFF. In DNA form, the CDR3 reads TGCAGCGCCGGAAACCGACAGTTGGCCGGGGAGCTGTTTTTT.

This clone occurred a few times. The V call is TRBV5-4, the J call TRBJ1-2; possibly TRBD1 for D (5 bases). Germline CDR1 SGHNT, CDR2 YYREEE (reference sequence). V was pared by 1 base and J by 2 bases, with 15 bases between. This CDR3 comprises 16 residues. CDR3 sequence (DNA): TGTGCCAGCAGCTTGAGGACCCAGGGTCCGAACTATGGCTACACCTTC. The encoded protein is CASSLRTQGPNYGYTF.

This clone was recorded a few times. This chain links TRBV19 with TRBJ2-7; a possible D gene is TRBD1 (5 bases). Per germline, CDR1 LNHDA and CDR2 SQIVND (reference sequence). The CDR3 contains 13 residues. Trimming left V 4 bases short and J 6 bases short, with 13 bases between. CDR3: CASSKGTGFEQYF. CDR3 sequence (DNA): TGTGCCAGTAGTAAGGGTACAGGCTTCGAGCAGTACTTC.

This chain joins TRBV5-6 and TRBJ1-5; TRBD1 matches at 8 bases. With 0 bases clipped from V and 1 base from J, the junction kept 3 bases outside the gene matches. The CDR3 spans 16 residues. From germline, CDR1 is SGHDT and CDR2 YYEEEE. The CDR3, as DNA: TGTGCCAGCAGCTTGGGGCAGGGGGCGAGCAATCAGCCCCAGCATTTT. Translation: CASSLGQGASNQPQHF.